Presented here are 31 T cell receptor beta chains from one specimen sequenced in a study of blood T cell repertoires in COVID-19. Assay used: immunoSEQ multiplex PCR; TCRdb lists only in-frame clones, some missing. Among around 240,000 clones, about 85% were seen once, and the ten largest hold about 0.91%. The sample consisted of peripheral blood. These TCRs come from a man aged 35 to 55 with acute or convalescent COVID-19.

V is TRBV6-4 and J is TRBJ1-6, with D perhaps matching TRBD1 (5 bases). In germline, CDR1 is MRHNA, CDR2 SNTAGT. The CDR3 length is 14 residues. V was pared by 7 bases and J by 0 bases, with 7 bases between. DNA for the CDR3: TGTGCCAGCAAAGGGGACTCCTATAATTCACCCCTCCACTTT. Amino acid sequence: CASKGDSYNSPLHF.

The chain employs TRBV9 and TRBJ2-1; D might be TRBD1 (5 bases). The V end lost 5 bases, the J end lost 10 bases, and 13 bases lay between the germline ends. This CDR3 region has 12 residues. The germline CDR1 and CDR2 sequences are SGDLS and YYNGEE. In DNA, the CDR3 is TGTGCCAGCAGGGTACCGCCAGGGGAGCAGTTCTTC. It encodes CASRVPPGEQFF.

This clone came up a few times. The DNA for the CDR3 is TGTGCCAGCAGCTTAACCCCACAGTTTGAAGCTTTCTTT. Translated, it gives CASSLTPQFEAFF. The chain links TRBV7-3 to TRBJ1-1; no firm D call. The V end lost 0 bases, the J end lost 7 bases, and 9 bases lay between the germline ends. There are 13 residues in the CDR3. Per the germline V gene, CDR1 is SGHTA and CDR2 is FQGTGA.

This clone has only a few counts. The V and J genes are TRBV7-8 and TRBJ2-1; TRBD2 aligns across 11 bases. V was clipped by 2 bases and J by 4 bases; unmatched bases: 16. The CDR3 has 20 amino acids. The V gene's germline CDR1 is SGHVS and CDR2 FQNEAQ. CDR3 in amino acids: CASSLPSKGSGGGTYNEQFF. CDR3 nucleotides: TGTGCCAGCAGCTTACCCTCAAAAGGTAGCGGGGGGGGTACGTACAATGAGCAGTTCTTC. The full variable domain, in which reference TRBV7-8 and TRBJ2-1 provide the parts outside the CDR3, is GAGVSQSPRYKVAKRGQDVALRCDPISGHVSLFWYQQALGQGPEFLTYFQNEAQLDKSGLPSDRFFAERPEGSVSTLKIQRTQQEDSAVYLCASSLPSKGSGGGTYNEQFFGPGTRLTVL.

The V gene is TRBV19, the J gene TRBJ1-2, with no clear D. The germline V gene encodes CDR1 LNHDA and CDR2 SQIVND (reference sequence). The V end was cut by 3 bases, the J end by 2 bases, with 10 bases between. This CDR3 region has 14 residues. The CDR3 DNA reads TGTGCCAGTAGTATTTTGGTGCAGAACTATGGCTACACCTTC. This encodes CASSILVQNYGYTF.

The CDR3 is CASSPGPSQESPLHF. The CDR3 bases are TGCGCCAGCAGCCCAGGGCCTAGTCAGGAGTCACCCCTCCACTTT. V is TRBV5-1 and J is TRBJ1-6; D might be TRBD1 (5 bases). CDR1 is SGHRS, CDR2 YFSETQ, per germline. This CDR3 contains 15 residues. V shed 4 bases and J shed 10 bases, with 18 bases lying between them.

V gene TRBV5-1 combines with J gene TRBJ1-3; the match to TRBD1 covers 7 bases. V shed 0 bases and J 1 base; nucleotides not matched to a gene: 7. The CDR3 loop spans 17 amino acids. Per the germline V gene, CDR1 is SGHRS and CDR2 is YFSETQ. The CDR3 sequence is CASSLGQGGKSGNTIYF. Written as DNA, the CDR3 is TGCGCCAGCAGCTTGGGACAGGGCGGTAAATCTGGAAACACCATATATTTT.

In DNA form, the CDR3 reads TGTGCCAGCAGCCCGGGACTAGCGGGGGTCCAGGATACGCAGTATTTT. Translated: CASSPGLAGVQDTQYF. V and J are TRBV5-8 and TRBJ2-3, with 14 bases that match TRBD2. Per germline, CDR1 SGHTS and CDR2 YDEGEE. CDR3 length: 16 residues. Germline trimming cut 4 bases from V and 6 bases from J; bases unmatched to any gene: 7.

The rearrangement joins TRBV6-5 to TRBJ1-3; 8 bases line up with TRBD1. The CDR3 is 15 amino acids. Germline V lookup: CDR1 MNHEY, CDR2 SVGAGI. Trimming removed 4 bases from V and 0 bases from J; junction bases left unmatched: 2. The DNA of the CDR3 is TGTGCCAGCAGTTTAACAGGGGGCTCTGGAAACACCATATATTTT. Translated: CASSLTGGSGNTIYF.

The chain links TRBV7-2 to TRBJ1-5; D remains unclear. V was trimmed by 5 bases and J by 11 bases, leaving 19 bases between them. There are 14 residues in the CDR3. Germline-derived CDR1 and CDR2 are SGHTA and FQGNSA. The CDR3 region has the DNA TGTGCCAGCAGCCCATCACGGGAGGTTAGGGCCCAGCATTTT. Its protein product is CASSPSREVRAQHF.

Written as DNA, the CDR3 is TGTGCCTTGACCCTACCGGGACAGGGGGCTTCACCCCTCCACTTT. It is translated as CALTLPGQGASPLHF. This chain joins TRBV30 and TRBJ1-6, with 12 nucleotides matching TRBD1. J was trimmed by 9 bases and V by 7 bases; bases with no gene match: 10. CDR1 and CDR2 from the germline V gene are GTSNPN and SVGIG (reference sequence). CDR3 length: 15 amino acids.

The V and J genes are TRBV4-1 and TRBJ1-2; no clear D. Trimming took off 0 bases at V and 4 bases at J, with 15 bases between the two ends. Germline lookup yields CDR1 MGHRA and CDR2 YSYEKL. The CDR3 has 16 amino acids. CDR3: CASSQDTHGRTYGYTF. CDR3 DNA sequence: TGCGCCAGCAGCCAAGATACCCATGGGCGTACCTATGGCTACACCTTC.

The V gene is TRBV27, the J gene TRBJ2-6; D may be TRBD2 (7 bases). This CDR3 spans 17 amino acids. The germline V and J ends were trimmed by 5 bases and 2 bases, with 16 bases remaining between them. CDR1 MNHEY and CDR2 SMNVEV come from the germline V gene (reference sequence). CDR3: CASSPPGGRAGANVLTF. The CDR3 DNA is TGTGCCAGCAGTCCCCCGGGGGGCAGGGCTGGGGCCAACGTCCTGACTTTC.

The chain links TRBV5-4 to TRBJ2-6; 9 bases match TRBD1. This CDR3 is 17 amino acids long. Trimming cost V 2 bases and J 4 bases; bases outside gene matches: 7. The germline V gene encodes CDR1 SGHNT and CDR2 YYREEE (reference sequence). The CDR3 nucleotides read TGTGCCAGCAGCTTACAGGGGGCACCTCCAGGGGCCAACGTCCTGACTTTC. The encoded protein is CASSLQGAPPGANVLTF.

The chain has TRBV19 and TRBJ1-2; possible D gene TRBD1, 5 bases. The V gene's germline CDR1 is LNHDA and CDR2 SQIVND (reference sequence). The CDR3 runs 14 residues. Trimming stripped 7 bases from V and 6 bases from J, with 18 bases between. The CDR3 bases are TGTGCCAGTACCCCTGGGAGGGGAGGGCATGGCTACACCTTC. Its translation is CASTPGRGGHGYTF.

This clone appeared a few times. This chain connects TRBV19 to TRBJ1-1; 7 bases align to TRBD1. V was clipped by 7 bases and J by 0 bases; unmatched bases: 8. The CDR3 totals 15 residues. Germline V gene lookup returns CDR1 LNHDA and CDR2 SQIVND (reference sequence). The CDR3 nucleotides read TGTGCCAGTACCCTCCCAGGGGGTATGAACACTGAAGCTTTCTTT. Amino acid sequence: CASTLPGGMNTEAFF.

CDR3 coding DNA: TGTGCCTGGACCAGGGGCTCTTCACCCCTCCACTTT. Translated, it gives CAWTRGSSPLHF. The chain joins TRBV30 to TRBJ1-6; a possible D gene is TRBD1 (6 bases). This CDR3 contains 12 residues. Trimming took off 4 bases at V and 9 bases at J, with 10 bases between the two ends. The germline V gene has CDR1 GTSNPN and CDR2 SVGIG (reference sequence).

The gene calls are TRBV4-1 and TRBJ2-3; TRBD2 matches at 7 bases. This CDR3 has 16 amino acids. With V trimmed by 1 base and J by 4 bases, 8 bases remained unmatched. Germline values: CDR1 MGHRA, CDR2 YSYEKL. CDR3 loop: CASSQVTLALADTQYF. The CDR3 nucleotides are TGCGCCAGCAGCCAAGTAACACTAGCGTTGGCAGATACGCAGTATTTT.

This clone was observed a few times. The gene calls are TRBV28 and TRBJ1-1, with 9 bases identical to TRBD1. CDR3 size: 15 residues. Germline assignment: CDR1 MDHEN and CDR2 SYDVKM. V trimming: 2 bases; J trimming: 1 base; junction bases outside the gene matches: 2. This chain's CDR3 is CASSLGGQGNTEAFF. The CDR3 DNA reads TGTGCCAGCAGTTTAGGGGGACAGGGGAACACTGAAGCTTTCTTT.

The J gene is TRBJ2-7, the V gene TRBV2; TRBD2 matches 11 bases. J was trimmed by 5 bases and V by 2 bases; bases with no gene match: 5. CDR3 length: 15 amino acids. CDR1 and CDR2 (germline): SNHLY, FYNNEI. The CDR3 protein is CASSELVAGGHEQYF. The CDR3 nucleotides are TGTGCCAGCAGTGAACTCGTAGCGGGGGGGCACGAGCAGTACTTC.

The chain has TRBV7-2 and TRBJ1-2, with D possibly matching TRBD1 (5 bases). Trimming took off 5 bases at V and 4 bases at J, with 14 bases between the two ends. The CDR3 totals 14 residues. Germline V gene lookup returns CDR1 SGHTA and CDR2 FQGNSA. The CDR3 region has the DNA TGTGCCAGCAGCCAACGAACAGGCGCCTATGGCTACACCTTC. Translating gives CASSQRTGAYGYTF. The full variable domain, with the rest looked up from reference TRBV7-2 and TRBJ1-2, is GAGVSQSPSNKVTEKGKDVELRCDPISGHTALYWYRQSLGQGLEFLIYFQGNSAPDKSGLPSDRFSAERTGGSVSTLTIQRTQQEDSAVYLCASSQRTGAYGYTFGSGTRLTVV.

The chain employs TRBV9 and TRBJ1-1, with a tentative D call TRBD1 (6 bases). The germline V gene encodes CDR1 SGDLS and CDR2 YYNGEE. The CDR3 length is 13 residues. The germline V and J ends were trimmed by 3 bases and 6 bases, with 12 bases remaining between them. CDR3 sequence reads: CASSEGRGAEAFF. CDR3 sequence (DNA): TGTGCCAGCAGCGAGGGGAGGGGGGCTGAAGCTTTCTTT.

The J gene is TRBJ1-5, the V gene TRBV10-3; no definite D call. CDR1 is ENHRY and CDR2 is SYGVKD in the germline V gene. Trimming took 6 bases from V and 0 from J, leaving 12 bases between them. This CDR3 spans 15 amino acids. CDR3 sequence: CAISNTGGSNQPQHF. CDR3 bases: TGTGCCATCAGCAACACGGGTGGTAGCAATCAGCCCCAGCATTTT.

The chain recombines TRBV24-1 with TRBJ1-4; D gene unclear. The CDR3 runs 11 residues. Looked up from germline, CDR1 is KGHDR and CDR2 is SFDVKD. The V end lost 12 bases, the J end lost 6 bases, and 10 bases lay between the germline ends. The CDR3 DNA follows: TGTGCCGCCTCTACGCATGAAAAACTGTTTTTT. Translated, it gives CAASTHEKLFF.

The V gene is TRBV6-5, the J gene TRBJ2-3, with D hard to call. Trimming cost V 2 bases and J 5 bases, with 11 bases left between them. The CDR3 runs to 14 residues. CDR1 and CDR2 (germline): MNHEY, SVGAGI. In DNA, the CDR3 is TGTGCCAGCAGTTACGGGCAGGTCGGAGATACGCAGTATTTT. The encoded protein is CASSYGQVGDTQYF.

The chain carries TRBV15 and TRBJ1-1; weak D call: TRBD1 (5 bases). Trimming stripped 5 bases from V and 5 bases from J, with 12 bases between. Germline V CDR1 and CDR2: LNHNV, YYDKDF (reference sequence). This CDR3 comprises 13 residues. CDR3 residues: CATSRGVGTEAFF. The CDR3 DNA follows: TGTGCCACCAGCCGGGGGGTAGGGACTGAAGCTTTCTTT.

This chain links TRBV2 with TRBJ2-6, with a weak D call TRBD2 (5 bases). This CDR3 region has 17 residues. The germline V gene encodes CDR1 SNHLY and CDR2 FYNNEI. The ends were cut back, 1 base at V and 2 bases at J, with 12 bases in the middle. The chain's CDR3 is CASSEGNRGAGANVLTF. The CDR3 DNA reads as TGTGCCAGCAGTGAAGGAAATCGGGGTGCTGGGGCCAACGTCCTGACTTTC.

This clone was found a few times. V is TRBV6-5 and J is TRBJ2-5; TRBD2 agrees at 9 bases. CDR1 is MNHEY, CDR2 SVGAGI, per germline. J gave up 5 bases and V 9 bases, and 10 bases lay outside the gene matches. The CDR3 spans 14 residues. The chain's CDR3 is CASLWTSEYETQYF. The CDR3 nucleotides are TGTGCCAGTTTATGGACTAGCGAGTATGAGACCCAGTACTTC.

In this sample, this clone turned up once. This chain connects TRBV4-3 to TRBJ1-1; possibly TRBD1 for D (5 bases). V lost 4 bases, J lost 4 bases, and 16 bases lay in between. The CDR3 has 15 amino acids. Germline lookup yields CDR1 LGHNA and CDR2 YSLEER. The CDR3 region is CASSPARVPLTEAFF. The CDR3 DNA reads TGCGCCAGCAGCCCAGCCAGGGTTCCACTCACTGAAGCTTTCTTT.

This chain connects TRBV5-5 to TRBJ1-6; D is ambiguous. The V end was cut by 2 bases, the J end by 10 bases, with 10 bases between. Germline-derived CDR1 and CDR2 are SGHKS and YYEKEE (reference sequence). The CDR3 covers 13 residues. The CDR3 DNA follows: TGTGCCAGCAGCTTAGTACAGAGATCACCCCTCCACTTT. Translating gives CASSLVQRSPLHF.

The CDR3 DNA reads TGTGCCAGCAGCTCACGGTCCGGGACAGGGTCTAGCGAGCAGTACTTC. Its translation is CASSSRSGTGSSEQYF. The chain uses TRBV7-9 and TRBJ2-7; TRBD1 matches at 9 bases. V was clipped by 4 bases and J by 6 bases; unmatched bases: 13. Germline V gene sequence: CDR1 SEHNR, CDR2 FQNEAQ (reference sequence). The CDR3 has 16 residues. Supplemented by reference TRBV7-9 and TRBJ2-7, the full variable domain reads DTGVSQNPRHKITKRGQNVTFRCDPISEHNRLYWYRQTLGQGPEFLTYFQNEAQLEKSRLLSDRFSAERPKGSFSTLEIQRTEQGDSAMYLCASSSRSGTGSSEQYFGPGTRLTVT.